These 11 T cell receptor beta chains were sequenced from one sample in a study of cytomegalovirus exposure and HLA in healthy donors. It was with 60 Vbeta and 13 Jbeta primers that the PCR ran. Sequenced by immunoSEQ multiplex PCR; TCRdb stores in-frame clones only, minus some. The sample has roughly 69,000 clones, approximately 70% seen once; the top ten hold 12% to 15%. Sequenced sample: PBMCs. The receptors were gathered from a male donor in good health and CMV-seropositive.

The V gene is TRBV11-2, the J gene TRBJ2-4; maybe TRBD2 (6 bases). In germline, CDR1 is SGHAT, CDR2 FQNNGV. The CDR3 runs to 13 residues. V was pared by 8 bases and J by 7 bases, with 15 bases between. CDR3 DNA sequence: TGTGCCAGCCAAGGAGGGCCGGGTAACATTCAGTACTTC. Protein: CASQGGPGNIQYF.

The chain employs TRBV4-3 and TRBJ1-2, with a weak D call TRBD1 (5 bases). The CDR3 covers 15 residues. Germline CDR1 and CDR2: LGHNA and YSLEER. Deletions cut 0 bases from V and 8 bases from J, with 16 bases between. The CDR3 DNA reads TGCGCCAGCAGCCAAGAGCTCCAGGGCTCTTGGGGCTACACCTTC. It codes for CASSQELQGSWGYTF.

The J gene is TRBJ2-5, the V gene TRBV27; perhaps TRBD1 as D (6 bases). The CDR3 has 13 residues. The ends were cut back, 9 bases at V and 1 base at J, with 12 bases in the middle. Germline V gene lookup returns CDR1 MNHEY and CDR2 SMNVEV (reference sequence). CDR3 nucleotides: TGTGCCAGTCGGGACAACATCCAAGAGACCCAGTACTTC. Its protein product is CASRDNIQETQYF.

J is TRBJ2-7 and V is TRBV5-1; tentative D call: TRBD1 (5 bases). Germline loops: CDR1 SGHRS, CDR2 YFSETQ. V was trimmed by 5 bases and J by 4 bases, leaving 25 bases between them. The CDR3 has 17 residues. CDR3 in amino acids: CASSYGSLSRGAYEQYF. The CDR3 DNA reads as TGCGCCAGCAGTTATGGCTCATTGTCCCGTGGGGCTTACGAGCAGTACTTC. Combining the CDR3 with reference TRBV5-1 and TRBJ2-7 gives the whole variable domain KAGVTQTPRYLIKTRGQQVTLSCSPISGHRSVSWYQQTPGQGLQFLFEYFSETQRNKGNFPGRFSGRQFSNSRSEMNVSTLELGDSALYLCASSYGSLSRGAYEQYFGPGTRLTVT.

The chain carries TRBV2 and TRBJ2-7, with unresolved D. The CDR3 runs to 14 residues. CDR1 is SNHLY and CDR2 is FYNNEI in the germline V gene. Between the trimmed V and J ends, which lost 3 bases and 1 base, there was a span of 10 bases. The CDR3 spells CASSETGASYEQYF. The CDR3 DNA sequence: TGTGCCAGCAGTGAGACCGGAGCTTCCTACGAGCAGTACTTC.

The CDR3 DNA reads as TGTGCCAGTAGTACCGGCCCCGGGTACTATGGCTACACCTTC. Its translation: CASSTGPGYYGYTF. The chain is built from TRBV19 and TRBJ1-2, with D uncertain. Germline loops: CDR1 LNHDA, CDR2 SQIVND (reference sequence). CDR3 length: 14 amino acids. The V end was cut by 4 bases, the J end by 3 bases, with 12 bases between.

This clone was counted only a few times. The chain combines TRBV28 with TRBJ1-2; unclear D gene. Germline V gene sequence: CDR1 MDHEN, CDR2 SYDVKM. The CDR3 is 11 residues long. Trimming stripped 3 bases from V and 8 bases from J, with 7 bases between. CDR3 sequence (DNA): TGTGCCAGCAGTTTGGGAGGAGGCTACACCTTC. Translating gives CASSLGGGYTF.

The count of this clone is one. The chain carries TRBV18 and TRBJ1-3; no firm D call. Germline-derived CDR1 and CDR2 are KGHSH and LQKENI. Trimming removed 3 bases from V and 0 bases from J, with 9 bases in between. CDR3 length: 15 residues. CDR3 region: CASSPRTSSGNTIYF. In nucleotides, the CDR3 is TGTGCCAGCTCACCGAGGACTTCCTCTGGAAACACCATATATTTT.

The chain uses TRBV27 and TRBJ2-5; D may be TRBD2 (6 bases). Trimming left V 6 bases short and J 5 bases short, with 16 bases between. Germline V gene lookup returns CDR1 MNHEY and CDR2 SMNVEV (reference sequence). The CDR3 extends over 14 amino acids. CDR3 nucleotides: TGTGCCAGCAGAGACCAGGGCCGGGGGGAGACCCAGTACTTC. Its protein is CASRDQGRGETQYF.

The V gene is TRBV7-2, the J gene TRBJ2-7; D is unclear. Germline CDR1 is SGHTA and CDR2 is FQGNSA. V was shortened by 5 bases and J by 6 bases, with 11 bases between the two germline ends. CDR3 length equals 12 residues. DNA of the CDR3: TGTGCCAGCAGCGCTTCTAGGTTCGAGCAGTACTTC. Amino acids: CASSASRFEQYF.

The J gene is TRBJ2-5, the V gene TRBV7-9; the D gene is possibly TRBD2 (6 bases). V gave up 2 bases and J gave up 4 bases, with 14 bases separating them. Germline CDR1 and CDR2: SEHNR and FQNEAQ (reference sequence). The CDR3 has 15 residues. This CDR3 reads CASSLKSGSGETQYF. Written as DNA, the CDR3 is TGTGCCAGCAGCTTAAAATCCGGGAGTGGAGAGACCCAGTACTTC.